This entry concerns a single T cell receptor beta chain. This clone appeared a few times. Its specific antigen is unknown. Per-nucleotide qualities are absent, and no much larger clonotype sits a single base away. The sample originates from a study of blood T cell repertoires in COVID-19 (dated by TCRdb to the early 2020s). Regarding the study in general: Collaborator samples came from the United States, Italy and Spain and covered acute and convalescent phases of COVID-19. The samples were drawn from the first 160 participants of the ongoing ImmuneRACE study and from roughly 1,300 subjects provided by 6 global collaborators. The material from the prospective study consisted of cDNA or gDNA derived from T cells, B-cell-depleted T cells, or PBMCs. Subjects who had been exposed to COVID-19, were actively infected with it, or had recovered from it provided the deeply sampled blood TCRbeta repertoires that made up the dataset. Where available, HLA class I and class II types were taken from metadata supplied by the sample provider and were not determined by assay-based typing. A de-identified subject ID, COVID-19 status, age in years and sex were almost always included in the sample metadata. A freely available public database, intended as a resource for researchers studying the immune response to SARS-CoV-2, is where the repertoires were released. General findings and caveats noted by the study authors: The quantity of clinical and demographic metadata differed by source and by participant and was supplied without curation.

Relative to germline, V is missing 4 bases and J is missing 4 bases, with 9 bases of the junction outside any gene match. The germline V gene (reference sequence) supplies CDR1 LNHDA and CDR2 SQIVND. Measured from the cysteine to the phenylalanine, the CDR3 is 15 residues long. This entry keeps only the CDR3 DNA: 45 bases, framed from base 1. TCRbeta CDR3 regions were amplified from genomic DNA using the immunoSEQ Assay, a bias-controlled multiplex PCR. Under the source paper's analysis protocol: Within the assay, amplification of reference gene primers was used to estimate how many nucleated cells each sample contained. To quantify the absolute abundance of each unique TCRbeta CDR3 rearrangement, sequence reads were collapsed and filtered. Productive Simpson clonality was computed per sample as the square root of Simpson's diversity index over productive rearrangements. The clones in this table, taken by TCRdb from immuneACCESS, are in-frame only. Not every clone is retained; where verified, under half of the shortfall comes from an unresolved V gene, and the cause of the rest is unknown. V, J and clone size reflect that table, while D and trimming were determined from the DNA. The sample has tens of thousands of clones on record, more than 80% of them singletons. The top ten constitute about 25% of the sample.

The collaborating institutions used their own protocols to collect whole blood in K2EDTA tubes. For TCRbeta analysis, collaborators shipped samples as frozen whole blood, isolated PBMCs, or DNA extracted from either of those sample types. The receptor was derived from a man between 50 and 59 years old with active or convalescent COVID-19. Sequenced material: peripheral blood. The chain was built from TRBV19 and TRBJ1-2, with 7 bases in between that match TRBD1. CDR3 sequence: CASSNTGAASYGYTF. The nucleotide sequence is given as TGTGCCAGTAGTAACACAGGGGCGGCTTCCTATGGCTACACCTTC.